These T cell receptor beta chains were read from a single sample in a study of shared clonotypes between healthy human individuals. Data came from immunoSEQ multiplex PCR; TCRdb stores just in-frame clones and leaves some out. The sample gives fewer than 400,000 clones, over 65% of which show up once; approximately 10% is in the top ten. The sequenced material came from memory CD4+ T cells sorted from blood. These receptors all come from a man aged 30 to 39 in good health. Each CDR3 is given with its conserved first and last residue. The D gene is left open where the match is weak. A row's size may be missing; if present it is once, few, many or a size class.

clone size: .; D gene: TRBD1; V gene: TRBV13; J gene: TRBJ2-6; CDR3 DNA: TGTGCCAGCAGTCCACCCTCTAGAAGGACAGGTGGGGCCAACGTCCTGACTTTC; CDR3 protein: CASSPPSRRTGGANVLTF
clone size: .; D gene: .; V gene: TRBV2; J gene: TRBJ2-3; CDR3 DNA: TGTGCCAGCGAGCGTGGTGGGGGGAGCACAGATACGCAGTATTTT; CDR3 protein: CASERGGGSTDTQYF
clone size: few; D gene: TRBD2; V gene: TRBV15; J gene: TRBJ2-1; CDR3 DNA: TGTGCCACCAGCAAATCGGGACTAGCGGGACCAACTGCAAATGAGCAGTTCTTC; CDR3 protein: CATSKSGLAGPTANEQFF
clone size: .; D gene: .; V gene: TRBV5-1; J gene: TRBJ2-7; CDR3 DNA: TGCGCCAGCCGCCCCGGTGGGGGGGCGGTCTACGAGCAGTACTTC; CDR3 protein: CASRPGGGAVYEQYF
clone size: .; D gene: TRBD2; V gene: TRBV29-1; J gene: TRBJ2-7; CDR3 DNA: TGCAGCGTCACCCTAGCGGGAGTGGAGTACTTC; CDR3 protein: CSVTLAGVEYF
clone size: .; D gene: TRBD2; V gene: TRBV30; J gene: TRBJ2-5; CDR3 DNA: TGTGCGACGGGACTAGCGGGAGGGCCGTCGGAGACCCAGTACTTC; CDR3 protein: CATGLAGGPSETQYF
clone size: .; D gene: .; V gene: TRBV6-1; J gene: TRBJ1-5; CDR3 DNA: TGTGCCCTTAGCCAGGGAGGGGGAGGTCAGCCCCAGCATTTT; CDR3 protein: CALSQGGGGQPQHF
clone size: .; D gene: TRBD1; V gene: TRBV2; J gene: TRBJ2-7; CDR3 DNA: TGTGCCAGCAGTGCCGGGACAGGGGTTCACTACGAGCAGTACTTC; CDR3 protein: CASSAGTGVHYEQYF
clone size: .; D gene: .; V gene: TRBV11-2; J gene: TRBJ2-1; CDR3 DNA: TGTGCCAGCAGCCGCCAGACGTCCTCCTACAATGAGCAGTTCTTC; CDR3 protein: CASSRQTSSYNEQFF
clone size: .; D gene: .; V gene: TRBV21-1; J gene: TRBJ1-2; CDR3 DNA: TGTGCCAGCAGCCCCCCCAGGACAGGGCCCTCCCTAGCTAACTATGGCTACACCTTC; CDR3 protein: CASSPPRTGPSLANYGYTF
clone size: few; D gene: .; V gene: TRBV19; J gene: TRBJ2-7; CDR3 DNA: TGTGCCAGTAGTATTGATTTCGAGTATGAGCAGTACTTC; CDR3 protein: CASSIDFEYEQYF
clone size: .; D gene: TRBD2; V gene: TRBV5-1; J gene: TRBJ2-1; CDR3 DNA: TGCGCCAGCAGCGTGACTAGCGGGAGCCACAATGAGCAGTTCTTC; CDR3 protein: CASSVTSGSHNEQFF
clone size: .; D gene: TRBD1; V gene: TRBV2; J gene: TRBJ2-2; CDR3 DNA: TGTGCCAGCAGGGAACAGGGGGCGACCGGGGAGCTGTTTTTT; CDR3 protein: CASREQGATGELFF
clone size: .; D gene: .; V gene: TRBV21-1; J gene: TRBJ2-7; CDR3 DNA: TGTGCCAGCAGCAAAGGCGCAGTGGGAGAGCAGTACTTC; CDR3 protein: CASSKGAVGEQYF
clone size: .; D gene: .; V gene: TRBV18; J gene: TRBJ1-6; CDR3 DNA: TGTGCCAGCTCACCGTCCCAGGGTACACCCCTCCACTTT; CDR3 protein: CASSPSQGTPLHF
clone size: .; D gene: .; V gene: TRBV28; J gene: TRBJ2-2; CDR3 DNA: TGTGCCACCGGACAGCCGAACACCGGGGAGCTGTTTTTT; CDR3 protein: CATGQPNTGELFF
clone size: .; D gene: .; V gene: TRBV6-1; J gene: TRBJ1-3; CDR3 DNA: TGTGCCAGCAGTGAAATGCAGGACTCTGGAAACACCATATATTTT; CDR3 protein: CASSEMQDSGNTIYF
clone size: .; D gene: .; V gene: TRBV7-2; J gene: TRBJ1-5; CDR3 DNA: TGTGCCAGCAGCCAATCGTACGATCAGCCCCAGCATTTT; CDR3 protein: CASSQSYDQPQHF
clone size: .; D gene: .; V gene: TRBV14; J gene: TRBJ1-1; CDR3 DNA: TGTGCCAGCAGCCCTCGAGGGGCCTTGAACACTGAAGCTTTCTTT; CDR3 protein: CASSPRGALNTEAFF
clone size: once; D gene: .; V gene: TRBV11-2; J gene: TRBJ1-3; CDR3 DNA: TGTGCCAGCAGCTTAAGGCCGGGACGAAACACCATATATTTT; CDR3 protein: CASSLRPGRNTIYF
clone size: .; D gene: .; V gene: TRBV19; J gene: TRBJ1-4; CDR3 DNA: TGTGCCAGTAGTCCCCGGACACGCGAAAAACTGTTTTTT; CDR3 protein: CASSPRTREKLFF
clone size: .; D gene: .; V gene: TRBV30; J gene: TRBJ2-2; CDR3 DNA: TGTGCCTGGACCCAGCATGGTCCCGGGGAGCTGTTTTTT; CDR3 protein: CAWTQHGPGELFF
clone size: .; D gene: TRBD2; V gene: TRBV27; J gene: TRBJ2-1; CDR3 DNA: TGTGCCAGCAGTTTACTAGCGGGAGGATACAATGAGCAGTTCTTC; CDR3 protein: CASSLLAGGYNEQFF
clone size: .; D gene: TRBD2; V gene: TRBV29-1; J gene: TRBJ2-1; CDR3 DNA: TGCAGCGTACGGACTAGCGGGAGTCTGGTCCACAATGAGCAGTTCTTC; CDR3 protein: CSVRTSGSLVHNEQFF
clone size: .; D gene: .; V gene: TRBV11-3; J gene: TRBJ2-3; CDR3 DNA: TGTGCCAGCCAGGCGGGCGGAGCTACGCAGTATTTT; CDR3 protein: CASQAGGATQYF
clone size: .; D gene: .; V gene: TRBV21-1; J gene: TRBJ2-7; CDR3 DNA: TGTGCCAGCACAAGGACGTCCGTTGGACAAGTTCTATGTCCCAAGCAGTACTTC; CDR3 protein: CASTRTSVGQVLCPKQYF
clone size: .; D gene: TRBD2; V gene: TRBV7-2; J gene: TRBJ2-3; CDR3 DNA: TGTGCCAGCAGCTTGAGCGGGAGAGGGGCAGATACGCAGTATTTT; CDR3 protein: CASSLSGRGADTQYF
clone size: once; D gene: TRBD2; V gene: TRBV10-1; J gene: TRBJ2-1; CDR3 DNA: TGCGCCAGCAGTGAGTTGGCTAGCGGGAATTCCTACAATGAGCAGTTCTTC; CDR3 protein: CASSELASGNSYNEQFF
clone size: many; D gene: .; V gene: TRBV7-2; J gene: TRBJ1-2; CDR3 DNA: TGTGCCAGCAGCTTATTTGGGGGCGGGAGCTATGGCTACACCTTC; CDR3 protein: CASSLFGGGSYGYTF
clone size: .; D gene: .; V gene: TRBV7-9; J gene: TRBJ2-3; CDR3 DNA: TGTGCCAGCAGCACCGGAGGAGGGGGCGAGGGAAATACGCAGTATTTT; CDR3 protein: CASSTGGGGEGNTQYF
clone size: many; D gene: .; V gene: TRBV5-6; J gene: TRBJ2-7; CDR3 DNA: TGTGCCAGCAGCTTGCAGGCAGGGGTTTTCTACGAGCAGTACTTC; CDR3 protein: CASSLQAGVFYEQYF
clone size: few; D gene: .; V gene: TRBV18; J gene: TRBJ1-2; CDR3 DNA: TGTGCCAGCTCATCCATGGGGGGGATTGACGGCTACACCTTC; CDR3 protein: CASSSMGGIDGYTF
clone size: .; D gene: .; V gene: TRBV28; J gene: TRBJ1-1; CDR3 DNA: TGTGCCCTCGCCCCGGACCCGGCCCTTTCTGAAGCTTTCTTT; CDR3 protein: CALAPDPALSEAFF
clone size: .; D gene: .; V gene: TRBV14; J gene: TRBJ2-7; CDR3 DNA: TGTGCCAGCAGCCAAGGACAAAACAGATACGAGCAGTACTTC; CDR3 protein: CASSQGQNRYEQYF
clone size: .; D gene: .; V gene: TRBV28; J gene: TRBJ2-3; CDR3 DNA: TGTGCCAGCAGTTTAGGGTCTAGCACAGATACGCAGTATTTT; CDR3 protein: CASSLGSSTDTQYF
clone size: .; D gene: .; V gene: TRBV5-4; J gene: TRBJ2-3; CDR3 DNA: TGTGCCAGCAGCTTGCGGACTGGGATAGATACGCAGTATTTT; CDR3 protein: CASSLRTGIDTQYF
clone size: few; D gene: TRBD1; V gene: TRBV5-1; J gene: TRBJ2-7; CDR3 DNA: TGCGCCAGCAGCCCGGACAGGATTTCCTACGAGCAGTACTTC; CDR3 protein: CASSPDRISYEQYF
clone size: .; D gene: .; V gene: TRBV5-1; J gene: TRBJ2-7; CDR3 DNA: TGCGCCAGCAGCTTGGCCGCCCCCGGGGGAATCCAAGGAGAGCAGTACTTC; CDR3 protein: CASSLAAPGGIQGEQYF
clone size: .; D gene: TRBD2; V gene: TRBV5-4; J gene: TRBJ2-7; CDR3 DNA: TGTGCCAGCAGCTTGCGATTAGCGGGCGGCTATCTACACTACGAGCAGTACTTC; CDR3 protein: CASSLRLAGGYLHYEQYF
clone size: .; D gene: .; V gene: TRBV5-6; J gene: TRBJ2-2; CDR3 DNA: TGTGCCACCCAGAGTTTTTCAAGCAACACCGGGGAGCTGTTTTTT; CDR3 protein: CATQSFSSNTGELFF
clone size: .; D gene: .; V gene: TRBV6-1; J gene: TRBJ1-5; CDR3 DNA: TGTGCCAGCAGTATCGGCAGTTCGAATCAGCCCCAGCATTTT; CDR3 protein: CASSIGSSNQPQHF
clone size: few; D gene: TRBD2; V gene: TRBV7-2; J gene: TRBJ2-7; CDR3 DNA: TGTGCCAGCAAGGAGGGGAGGGCCCTCTCCTACGAGCAGTACTTC; CDR3 protein: CASKEGRALSYEQYF
clone size: few; D gene: .; V gene: TRBV5-1; J gene: TRBJ2-7; CDR3 DNA: TGCGCCAGCAGCTTGGGGGGACCCGGGGCCTACGAGCAGTACTTC; CDR3 protein: CASSLGGPGAYEQYF
clone size: .; D gene: .; V gene: TRBV7-8; J gene: TRBJ2-3; CDR3 DNA: TGTGCCAGCAGCTTAGTGGTGGGTGCGACAGATACGCAGTATTTT; CDR3 protein: CASSLVVGATDTQYF